This T cell receptor (beta chain) was profiled in a study of sequential checkpoint blockade in melanoma. Treatment here: randomized to nivolumab then ipilimumab (arm A) or the reverse (arm B). PBMC sorting kept live CD3+CD8+ cells without CD19 or CD56. Method: immunoSEQ multiplex PCR; TCRdb's copy keeps in-frame clones and lacks some. The sample includes 15,000 to 20,000 clones, about 70% seen only once; the top ten take roughly 33%. Comments on this clone: A much larger clone is a single base away; this may be a read error.

The sequencing here drew on CD8+ T cells sorted from blood (inferred from file names), taken from a patient given nivolumab and ipilimumab in sequence. The receptor was isolated from a human donor with melanoma.

The CDR3 reads CASSGLAGETQYF. Written as DNA, the CDR3 is TGTGCCAGCAGCGGACTAGCGGGGGAGACCCAGTACTTC. The V and J genes are TRBV6-4 and TRBJ2-5, with 12 bases that match TRBD2. Germline trimming cut 6 bases from V and 5 bases from J; bases unmatched to any gene: 1. This CDR3 region has 13 residues. Germline values: CDR1 MRHNA, CDR2 SNTAGT.